This TCR beta chain was sequenced during a study of blood T cell repertoires in COVID-19. Study summary: Samples representing acute and convalescent COVID-19 were sourced from the United States, Italy and Spain. T cells, B-cell-depleted T cells, or PBMCs provided the cDNA or gDNA that served as material.

In the original workflow: Amplifying reference gene primers gave estimates of nucleated cell counts. Profiling relied on immunoSEQ multiplex PCR, and the TCRdb table lists in-frame clones only, not all of them. V, J and clone size are those of that table, while D and trimming were read from the DNA. The table lists 55,000 to 85,000 clones, approximately 83% of them singletons. V was clipped by 4 bases and J by 2 bases; unmatched bases: 9. Germline V gives CDR1 LGHNA, CDR2 YSLEER. The CDR3 is 17 amino acids. The sample taken for sequencing was peripheral blood. This sequence originates from a human donor in a cohort sampled during active COVID-19. The gene calls are TRBV4-3 and TRBJ2-3; TRBD2 matches 10 bases. This CDR3 reads CASSLNPLAGNTDTQYF. The CDR3 DNA reads as TGCGCCAGCAGCCTAAATCCACTAGCGGGAAACACAGATACGCAGTATTTT.